The 17 T cell receptor beta chains presented below share a single source sample, sequenced in a study of shared clonotypes between healthy human individuals. Generated by immunoSEQ multiplex PCR, the TCRdb table keeps only in-frame clones and is missing some. The table lists around 2.1 million clones, 85% to 95% of them singletons. CD45RO-negative, CCR7-selected cells formed the naive CD8 fraction, which excluded terminally differentiated effector memory CD45RA+ cells. Sequenced input: naive CD8+ T cells from PBMCs. The receptors derive from a man younger than 35 in good health. Some clones in this sample may be carry-over from other donors' samples.

The V call is TRBV7-3, the J call TRBJ2-1, with TRBD2 as a possible D gene (6 bases). Trimming took 0 bases from V and 2 from J, leaving 17 bases between them. CDR1 and CDR2 from the germline V gene are SGHTA and FQGTGA. The CDR3 is made up of 18 amino acids. The DNA for the CDR3 is TGTGCCAGCAGCTTAACGGGTGGGCGGGACCACCCCTACAATGAGCAGTTCTTC. This translates into CASSLTGGRDHPYNEQFF.

This clone was seen once. This sequence joins TRBV9 and TRBJ2-7; D is perhaps TRBD2 (5 bases). The CDR3 totals 14 residues. With 3 bases removed from V and 5 bases from J, the gap between germline ends came to 15 bases. Germline V gene sequence: CDR1 SGDLS, CDR2 YYNGEE. As DNA, the CDR3 is TGTGCCAGCAGCGGCGTCGCGGGTTCCCACGAGCAGTACTTC. Translation gives CASSGVAGSHEQYF.

The gene calls are TRBV6-5 and TRBJ1-2; D unresolved. The CDR3 loop spans 14 amino acids. Per the germline V gene, CDR1 is MNHEY and CDR2 is SVGAGI. The V and J ends lost 2 bases and 4 bases respectively, with 11 bases between them. DNA of the CDR3: TGTGCCAGCAGTTACGCCACTCCCGGCTATGGCTACACCTTC. Translation gives CASSYATPGYGYTF.

The chain is built from TRBV28 and TRBJ2-5; D is ambiguous. Per germline, CDR1 MDHEN and CDR2 SYDVKM. The CDR3 spans 15 residues. Trimming shortened V by 5 bases and J by 5 bases, and 18 bases separated the two germline ends. This CDR3 reads CASSPKSIKRETQYF. The CDR3 DNA reads TGTGCCAGCAGTCCAAAAAGCATAAAGAGGGAGACCCAGTACTTC. The entire variable domain, with the rest obtained from reference TRBV28 and TRBJ2-5, is as follows: DVKVTQSSRYLVKRTGEKVFLECVQDMDHENMFWYRQDPGLGLRLIYFSYDVKMKEKGDIPEGYSVSREKKERFSLILESASTNQTSMYLCASSPKSIKRETQYFGPGTRLLVL.

The chain recombines TRBV21-1 with TRBJ2-3; the tabulated D call, TRBD1, remains unverified against the DNA. TRBV21-1 is an annotated pseudogene. There are 17 residues in the CDR3. CDR3 nucleotide sequence: TGTGCCAGCAGCGATCTGTCCGGGACAGCGAGCACAGATACGCAGTATTTT. Its protein is CASSDLSGTASTDTQYF.

This chain joins TRBV10-3 and TRBJ2-7; D is unresolved. V shed 2 bases and J shed 6 bases, with 11 bases lying between them. Per the germline V gene, CDR1 is ENHRY and CDR2 is SYGVKD. This CDR3 has 13 amino acids. The DNA for the CDR3 is TGTGCCATCAGTGAGGGGATGCTTGGCGAGCAGTACTTC. Amino acid sequence: CAISEGMLGEQYF.

J is TRBJ1-5 and V is TRBV28, with 8 bases aligning to TRBD1. The CDR3 runs to 20 residues. Germline lookup yields CDR1 MDHEN and CDR2 SYDVKM. J was trimmed by 7 bases and V by 3 bases; bases with no gene match: 23. The CDR3 DNA reads TGTGCCAGCAGTTTTCGAACAAAAGGGACAGGTCCTTACGGGAGACAGCCCCAGCATTTT. Translation: CASSFRTKGTGPYGRQPQHF.

The chain joins TRBV15 to TRBJ2-1, with 8 bases that match TRBD2. The germline gives CDR1 LNHNV, CDR2 YYDKDF (reference sequence). J gave up 8 bases and V 3 bases, and 9 bases lay outside the gene matches. The CDR3 contains 15 residues. In DNA form, the CDR3 reads TGTGCCACCAGCAGGAGGACTAGCCTAAGCGATGAGCAGTTCTTC. It translates to CATSRRTSLSDEQFF.

The chain recombines TRBV27 with TRBJ2-7; the match to TRBD1 covers 10 bases. CDR1 is MNHEY, CDR2 SMNVEV, per germline (reference sequence). The length of the CDR3 is 15 residues. V dropped 5 bases and J dropped 2; count of bases not matched to a gene: 6. The CDR3 spells CASSKAGTGAYEQYF. The CDR3 DNA is TGTGCCAGCAGTAAAGCCGGGACAGGGGCCTACGAGCAGTACTTC.

The V gene is TRBV7-8, the J gene TRBJ2-1, with D perhaps matching TRBD1 (6 bases). Trimming removed 5 bases at V and 7 bases at J, with 21 bases between. Germline CDR1 SGHVS, CDR2 FQNEAQ. The CDR3 spans 16 residues. CDR3 protein: CASSPRGTSLENEQFF. CDR3 DNA sequence: TGTGCCAGCAGCCCAAGGGGGACATCACTAGAGAATGAGCAGTTCTTC.

This chain links TRBV25-1 with TRBJ2-5; 7 bases are shared with TRBD2. Germline CDR1 reads MGHDK; CDR2 reads SYGVNS. J gave up 5 bases and V 3 bases, and 6 bases lay outside the gene matches. This CDR3 is built from 14 residues. The CDR3 DNA reads as TGTGCCAGCAGTGATGAGCGGGACGGGGAGACCCAGTACTTC. Amino acid sequence: CASSDERDGETQYF.

This sequence joins TRBV5-1 and TRBJ2-1; unclear D gene. The CDR3 consists of 16 residues. Between the trimmed V and J ends, which lost 3 bases and 0 bases, there was a span of 13 bases. Germline lookup yields CDR1 SGHRS and CDR2 YFSETQ. The CDR3 nucleotides read TGCGCCAGCAGCTCCTCCCGGGTGAGCTCCTACAATGAGCAGTTCTTC. Translating it yields CASSSSRVSSYNEQFF. Supplemented by reference TRBV5-1 and TRBJ2-1, the full variable domain reads KAGVTQTPRYLIKTRGQQVTLSCSPISGHRSVSWYQQTPGQGLQFLFEYFSETQRNKGNFPGRFSGRQFSNSRSEMNVSTLELGDSALYLCASSSSRVSSYNEQFFGPGTRLTVL.

The J gene is TRBJ2-6, the V gene TRBV9; 8 bases are shared with TRBD1. V lost 1 base to trimming and J lost 2 bases; unmatched junction nucleotides: 11. The germline gives CDR1 SGDLS, CDR2 YYNGEE. This CDR3 contains 19 residues. CDR3 in DNA: TGTGCCAGCAGCGTACCGTCCGACAGGGGAGAGCCTGGGGCCAACGTCCTGACTTTC. Translated: CASSVPSDRGEPGANVLTF.

V gene TRBV4-1 combines with J gene TRBJ1-5, with D possibly matching TRBD1 (5 bases). Trimming pared 0 bases from V and 3 bases from J, leaving 15 bases between. The germline gives CDR1 MGHRA, CDR2 YSYEKL. This CDR3 is 17 amino acids long. Here the CDR3 reads CASSQDQGGRPNQPQHF. The CDR3 bases are TGCGCCAGCAGCCAAGATCAGGGCGGCAGACCCAATCAGCCCCAGCATTTT.

J is TRBJ2-1 and V is TRBV2; D may be TRBD2 (5 bases). V was trimmed by 8 bases and J by 7 bases, leaving 30 bases between them. CDR1 is SNHLY, CDR2 FYNNEI, per germline. The CDR3 is made up of 18 amino acids. CDR3 protein: CASPTPESAGTHLNEQFF. The DNA of the CDR3 is TGTGCCAGCCCGACTCCCGAGTCGGCGGGTACCCACCTAAATGAGCAGTTCTTC.

The chain carries TRBV9 and TRBJ2-7; TRBD2 might be the D (6 bases). Germline CDR1 reads SGDLS; CDR2 reads YYNGEE. Trimming cost V 3 bases and J 0 bases, with 13 bases left between them. This CDR3 is built from 15 residues. CDR3 protein: CASSGGDGLSYEQYF. CDR3 in DNA: TGTGCCAGCAGCGGCGGGGACGGCCTCTCCTACGAGCAGTACTTC.

The V and J genes are TRBV7-9 and TRBJ2-1, with 8 bases that match TRBD2. Germline CDR1 and CDR2: SEHNR and FQNEAQ (reference sequence). J was trimmed by 2 bases and V by 7 bases; bases with no gene match: 10. This CDR3 is built from 16 residues. CDR3 sequence: CASTPRALAAYNEQFF. In nucleotides, the CDR3 is TGTGCCAGCACTCCCCGGGCACTAGCGGCCTACAATGAGCAGTTCTTC. Combining the CDR3 with reference TRBV7-9 and TRBJ2-1 gives the whole variable domain DTGVSQNPRHKITKRGQNVTFRCDPISEHNRLYWYRQTLGQGPEFLTYFQNEAQLEKSRLLSDRFSAERPKGSFSTLEIQRTEQGDSAMYLCASTPRALAAYNEQFFGPGTRLTVL.